These T cell receptor beta chains were read from a single sample in a study of TIL therapy for anti-PD-1-resistant metastatic lung cancer. Here immunoSEQ multiplex PCR was the method, and the copy in TCRdb shows in-frame clones only, minus some. The data hold about 95,000 clones, with about three fifths observed a single time. The sample in question was tumor tissue, obtained at baseline. Receptor source: a person between 30 and 80 years old with non-small cell lung cancer. The conserved cysteine and the conserved F or W are not part of the CDR3 here. The order of the fields is J gene, V gene, CDR3 protein.

TRBJ1-5 | TRBV6-2/TRBV6-3 | ASSYQNSADREH
TRBJ1-1 | TRBV18 | ASSSTSTGFMNTEAF
TRBJ2-7 | TRBV10-3 | AIRVGQTYEQY
TRBJ2-1 | TRBV6-5 | ASSFYNEQF
TRBJ2-5 | TRBV6-6 | ASSLQETQY
TRBJ2-7 | TRBV7-8 | ASSPLGGAVSYEQY
TRBJ2-7 | TRBV21-1 | ASSGHSGRAGKYEQY
TRBJ2-2 | TRBV10-3 | AITPDTGELF
TRBJ1-5 | TRBV9 | ASSVSWSNQPQH
TRBJ2-1 | TRBV7-3 | ASSSGGAYNEQF
TRBJ2-1 | TRBV21-1 | ASRRSYEQF
TRBJ2-3 | TRBV28 | ASSGGRVKQPSSTDTQY
TRBJ2-7 | TRBV21-1 | ASSSSKGTANEQY
TRBJ2-7 | TRBV5-5 | ASSPGQYEQY
TRBJ1-2 | TRBV6-6 | ASSYMNNYGYT
TRBJ1-6 | TRBV14 | ASSQHRTSNSPLH
TRBJ2-1 | TRBV7-9 | ASSTSGVYNEQF
TRBJ2-1 | TRBV30 | ACLRRELNEQF
TRBJ1-1 | TRBV5-1 | ASVKGGPGDSEAF
TRBJ1-2 | TRBV28 | ASSPQGYGYT
TRBJ2-6 | TRBV27 | ASSLVLPGPGSSGANVLT
TRBJ2-1 | TRBV10-2 | ASSGTRDRGYNEQF
TRBJ1-1 | TRBV9 | ASSVDGLGTEAF
TRBJ2-1 | TRBV5-1 | ASSLGGTSGSHEQF
TRBJ1-3 | TRBV4-3 | ASSQGTGGRNTIY
TRBJ2-3 | TRBV28 | ASMIPPDTQY
TRBJ1-6 | TRBV12-5 | ASVLGYSYNSPLH
TRBJ2-7 | TRBV2 | ASSEDYEQY
TRBJ2-7 | TRBV11-2 | ASSLTTGQQSYEQY
TRBJ1-1 | TRBV27 | ASRRQEMNTEAF
TRBJ2-7 | TRBV5-1 | ASSSGLAGGPSMREQY
TRBJ2-1 | TRBV6-4 | ASSRDPGSEQF
TRBJ2-1 | TRBV18 | ASSPQQGGYNEQF
TRBJ1-5 | TRBV7-2 | ASSLGYGRGRQPQH
TRBJ1-5 | TRBV12-3/TRBV12-4 | ASSLQGGQPQH
TRBJ1-6 | TRBV28 | ASSFTAREVVDSPLH
TRBJ2-1 | TRBV7-3 | ASSLTSAGGPYNEQF
TRBJ1-5 | TRBV9 | ASNQWGGNQPQH
TRBJ2-1 | TRBV27 | ASKALLARSYNEQF
TRBJ2-3 | TRBV3-1/TRBV3-2 | ASSTSGSADTQY
TRBJ1-5 | TRBV6-5 | ASSSGWNQPQH
TRBJ1-2 | TRBV28 | GVGNYGYT
TRBJ2-2 | TRBV4-1 | ASSQDRFDRTGNTGELF
TRBJ2-3 | TRBV19 | ASSIGTLETDTQY
TRBJ2-1 | TRBV11-2 | ASSSTGDKF
TRBJ1-2 | TRBV9 | ARLQGSGGYT
TRBJ1-2 | TRBV28 | ASSDPRGRSRLSYT
TRBJ2-1 | TRBV19 | ASSMRGAEQF
TRBJ2-5 | TRBV5-1 | ASSLEAGSLALETQY
TRBJ1-3 | TRBV30 | AWKSAGTGNTIY
TRBJ1-6 | TRBV3-1/TRBV3-2 | ASCRGQGFFTLH
TRBJ1-1 | TRBV2 | ASTEVVTEAF
TRBJ1-5 | TRBV12-3/TRBV12-4 | ASRDSKNQPQH
TRBJ1-4 | TRBV7-2 | ASSLYGTATNEKLF
TRBJ1-2 | TRBV6-5 | ASSFGQGYYGYT
TRBJ1-4 | TRBV18 | ASSPSNAGTTPEKLF
TRBJ2-5 | TRBV7-2 | ASSLGWGVGETQY